The 27 T cell receptor beta chains below were found in one sample sequenced in a study of OX40 agonist ivuxolimab in advanced cancers. Data came from immunoSEQ multiplex PCR; TCRdb stores just in-frame clones and leaves some out. Of 55,000 to 70,000 clones listed, 70% to 90% are singletons. The sample in question was CD4+ or CD8+ T cells sorted from blood, obtained in a trial of the OX40 agonist ivuxolimab. All receptors come from an adult with an advanced solid tumor such as melanoma, head and neck, liver or kidney cancer.

J is TRBJ1-5 and V is TRBV2, with TRBD1 as a possible D gene (6 bases). The CDR3 length is 14 residues. With 5 bases removed from V and 5 bases from J, the gap between germline ends came to 13 bases. Germline V gene lookup returns CDR1 SNHLY and CDR2 FYNNEI. The chain's CDR3 is CASSQDGGHQPQHF. CDR3 coding DNA: TGTGCCAGCAGTCAAGACGGGGGCCATCAGCCCCAGCATTTT.

This sequence joins TRBV30 and TRBJ2-1; D remains ambiguous. Deletions cut 3 bases from V and 9 bases from J, with 9 bases between. This CDR3 has 11 residues. CDR1 is GTSNPN and CDR2 is SVGIG in the germline V gene (reference sequence). In nucleotides, the CDR3 is TGTGCCTGGAGCGCATATGGTGAGCAGTTCTTC. As protein: CAWSAYGEQFF.

The chain joins TRBV5-5 to TRBJ2-7; a weak D match, TRBD1 (6 bases). V gave up 2 bases and J gave up 6 bases, with 9 bases separating them. This CDR3 comprises 12 residues. Germline V gene data show CDR1 as SGHKS and CDR2 as YYEKEE (reference sequence). CDR3 residues: CASSLQGREQYF. Written as DNA, the CDR3 is TGTGCCAGCAGCTTACAGGGACGCGAGCAGTACTTC.

This clone appeared many times. The rearrangement uses TRBV11-2 and TRBJ1-1; weak D call: TRBD1 (5 bases). Germline V gene sequence: CDR1 SGHAT, CDR2 FQNNGV. The CDR3 has 14 residues. V was shortened by 4 bases and J by 4 bases, with 13 bases between the two germline ends. CDR3 amino acids: CASSSGTGGTEAFF. CDR3 coding DNA: TGTGCCAGCAGCTCCGGGACTGGGGGCACTGAAGCTTTCTTT.

The CDR3 is CASSRDSFTDTQYF. The CDR3 DNA follows: TGTGCCAGCTCCCGGGACTCGTTTACAGATACGCAGTATTTT. The V and J genes are TRBV18 and TRBJ2-3; possibly TRBD2 for D (6 bases). Trimming removed 6 bases at V and 3 bases at J, with 13 bases between. The CDR3 has 14 amino acids. Germline loops: CDR1 KGHSH, CDR2 LQKENI.

V gene TRBV7-9 combines with J gene TRBJ1-6; D might be TRBD1 (6 bases). The CDR3 consists of 15 residues. V dropped 5 bases and J dropped 2 bases, with 10 bases sitting between them. CDR1 SEHNR and CDR2 FQNEAQ come from the germline V gene (reference sequence). The CDR3 nucleotides are TGTGCCAGCAGCCCGGGGGGCCCCTATAATTCACCCCTCCACTTT. Translated: CASSPGGPYNSPLHF.

V gene TRBV5-6 combines with J gene TRBJ2-2; unclear D gene. The ends were cut back, 2 bases at V and 5 bases at J, with 7 bases in the middle. Germline CDR1 reads SGHDT; CDR2 reads YYEEEE. The CDR3 is made up of 13 amino acids. The CDR3 protein is CASSFMGTGELFF. CDR3 coding DNA: TGTGCCAGCAGCTTTATGGGAACCGGGGAGCTGTTTTTT.

The chain has TRBV9 and TRBJ2-7, with TRBD1 identical over 10 bases. CDR3 length equals 13 residues. With 4 bases clipped from V and 8 bases from J, the junction kept 6 bases outside the gene matches. Germline CDR1 SGDLS, CDR2 YYNGEE. The CDR3 protein is CASSPGQGDKQYF. The CDR3 DNA reads TGTGCCAGCAGCCCCGGACAGGGGGACAAGCAGTACTTC.

The J gene is TRBJ2-7, the V gene TRBV7-9; D gene uncertain. Trimming left V 2 bases short and J 2 bases short, with 10 bases between. Germline V gives CDR1 SEHNR, CDR2 FQNEAQ (reference sequence). This CDR3 region has 14 residues. The CDR3 protein is CASSLTEAPYEQYF. Here the CDR3 DNA reads TGTGCCAGCAGCTTAACGGAAGCGCCCTACGAGCAGTACTTC. The full variable domain, rest sourced from reference TRBV7-9 and TRBJ2-7, is DTGVSQNPRHKITKRGQNVTFRCDPISEHNRLYWYRQTLGQGPEFLTYFQNEAQLEKSRLLSDRFSAERPKGSFSTLEIQRTEQGDSAMYLCASSLTEAPYEQYFGPGTRLTVT.

The V call is TRBV18, the J call TRBJ1-3; unclear D gene. The germline V gene has CDR1 KGHSH and CDR2 LQKENI. Between the trimmed V and J ends, which lost 0 bases and 0 bases, there was a span of 6 bases. This CDR3 is built from 15 residues. DNA for the CDR3: TGTGCCAGCTCACCACCCAGAAACTCTGGAAACACCATATATTTT. Its translation is CASSPPRNSGNTIYF. Full variable domain (remainder filled in from reference TRBV18 and TRBJ1-3): NAGVMQNPRHLVRRRGQEARLRCSPMKGHSHVYWYRQLPEEGLKFMVYLQKENIIDESGMPKERFSAEFPKEGPSILRIQQVVRGDSAAYFCASSPPRNSGNTIYFGEGSWLTVV.

The rearrangement links TRBV2 to TRBJ2-7; D not certain. Trimming cost V 1 base and J 5 bases, with 6 bases left between them. CDR1 and CDR2 from the germline V gene are SNHLY and FYNNEI. The CDR3 runs to 12 residues. In DNA, the CDR3 is TGTGCCAGCAGTGAAGTGGCAAACGAGCAGTACTTC. This encodes CASSEVANEQYF.

The V gene is TRBV5-1, the J gene TRBJ2-2, with no clear D. The CDR3 runs 14 residues. Trimming took 0 bases from V and 6 from J, leaving 9 bases between them. CDR1 and CDR2 (germline): SGHRS, YFSETQ. CDR3 bases: TGCGCCAGCAGCTTGGAATCTTGGTCCGGGGAGCTGTTTTTT. Residues: CASSLESWSGELFF.

This chain connects TRBV5-1 to TRBJ1-6; 8 bases are a match to TRBD1. There are 14 residues in the CDR3. With V trimmed by 1 base and J by 6 bases, 0 bases remained unmatched. Germline CDR1 is SGHRS and CDR2 is YFSETQ. CDR3 in DNA: TGCGCCAGCAGCTTGACAGGGGGTAATTCACCCCTCCACTTT. Protein sequence: CASSLTGGNSPLHF.

CDR3 loop: CASIGGNEKLFF. In DNA, the CDR3 is TGTGCCAGCATAGGCGGGAATGAAAAACTGTTTTTT. This sequence joins TRBV28 and TRBJ1-4, with D unresolved. The CDR3 consists of 12 residues. CDR1 and CDR2 from the germline V gene are MDHEN and SYDVKM. V lost 7 bases, J lost 5 bases, and 8 bases lay in between.

V and J are TRBV19 and TRBJ2-3; TRBD1 agrees at 8 bases. The germline gives CDR1 LNHDA, CDR2 SQIVND (reference sequence). Germline trimming cut 6 bases from V and 4 bases from J; bases unmatched to any gene: 9. CDR3 length: 15 amino acids. The CDR3 nucleotides read TGTGCCAGTAGCCATTCCAGGGGGCGCGCAGATACGCAGTATTTT. Translated: CASSHSRGRADTQYF. Full variable domain (remainder filled in from reference TRBV19 and TRBJ2-3): DGGITQSPKYLFRKEGQNVTLSCEQNLNHDAMYWYRQDPGQGLRLIYYSQIVNDFQKGDIAEGYSVSREKKESFPLTVTSAQKNPTAFYLCASSHSRGRADTQYFGPGTRLTVL.

This sequence joins TRBV9 and TRBJ2-1; the D gene is possibly TRBD2 (6 bases). CDR3 length equals 15 residues. V gave up 4 bases and J gave up 1 base, with 12 bases separating them. Per the germline V gene, CDR1 is SGDLS and CDR2 is YYNGEE. The chain's CDR3 is CASSQREKSYNEQFF. CDR3 in DNA: TGTGCCAGCAGCCAACGGGAGAAGTCCTACAATGAGCAGTTCTTC. Full variable domain (remainder filled in from reference TRBV9 and TRBJ2-1): DSGVTQTPKHLITATGQRVTLRCSPRSGDLSVYWYQQSLDQGLQFLIQYYNGEERAKGNILERFSAQQFPDLHSELNLSSLELGDSALYFCASSQREKSYNEQFFGPGTRLTVL.

The J gene is TRBJ2-3, the V gene TRBV4-3; the match to TRBD2 covers 10 bases. The V gene's germline CDR1 is LGHNA and CDR2 YSLEER. This CDR3 is built from 18 residues. V dropped 0 bases and J dropped 1; count of bases not matched to a gene: 7. The CDR3 sequence is CASSQDSLGLAGTDTQYF. In DNA form, the CDR3 reads TGCGCCAGCAGCCAAGATTCTCTTGGACTAGCGGGCACAGATACGCAGTATTTT.

The V gene is TRBV5-1, the J gene TRBJ2-3, with 7 bases aligning to TRBD2. The germline CDR1 and CDR2 sequences are SGHRS and YFSETQ. After removal of 2 bases from V and 0 bases from J, the junction contained 0 bases not matched to a gene. The CDR3 sequence is 14 residues long. The CDR3 loop is CASSLLASTDTQYF. CDR3 nucleotides: TGCGCCAGCAGCTTACTAGCGAGCACAGATACGCAGTATTTT.

The chain combines TRBV7-3 with TRBJ1-6; the D gene is possibly TRBD1 (5 bases). The CDR3 has 16 residues. Trimming stripped 2 bases from V and 10 bases from J, with 18 bases between. Germline values: CDR1 SGHTA, CDR2 FQGTGA. CDR3 protein: CASSLFGAGTNSPLHF. Here the CDR3 DNA reads TGTGCCAGCAGCTTATTCGGGGCAGGGACCAACTCACCCCTCCACTTT.

V gene TRBV7-2 combines with J gene TRBJ1-4, with 7 bases lining up with TRBD1. The V segment lost 5 bases and the J segment 7 bases; nucleotides outside the gene matches: 10. Germline V lookup: CDR1 SGHTA, CDR2 FQGNSA. The CDR3 length is 15 residues. Written as DNA, the CDR3 is TGTGCCAGCAGCACAAGGGGGCGGACATCTGAAAAACTGTTTTTT. Amino acids: CASSTRGRTSEKLFF.

The chain couples TRBV11-3 to TRBJ2-5, with 11 bases that match TRBD1. The J call is in doubt because the DNA end fits TRBJ2-7 better. Germline loops: CDR1 SGHNT, CDR2 YENEEA. The CDR3 has 17 residues. CDR3 nucleotides: TGTGCCAGCAGTTCTCGGACAGGGGGCCCAAGGGCCTACGAGCAGTACTTC. Encoded protein: CASSSRTGGPRAYEQYF.

The chain couples TRBV28 to TRBJ1-5; tentatively, D is TRBD1 (5 bases). Trimming left V 8 bases short and J 0 bases short, with 17 bases between. The CDR3 length is 16 residues. Germline values: CDR1 MDHEN, CDR2 SYDVKM. CDR3 sequence (DNA): TGTGCCAGCGGTAAATGGGGGGGGTATAGCAATCAGCCCCAGCATTTT. Protein product: CASGKWGGYSNQPQHF.

V and J are TRBV12-5 and TRBJ2-1; 11 positions agree with TRBD2. Germline CDR1 LGHNT, CDR2 FRNRAP. The CDR3 is made up of 22 amino acids. The junction had 22 bases not matched to a gene; V was cut back by 6 bases and J by 0 bases. The CDR3 bases are TGTGCTAGTGGCAGAGTGCCGGGACTAGCGGTTATTCGTATGAGCTCCTACAATGAGCAGTTCTTC. This sequence encodes CASGRVPGLAVIRMSSYNEQFF.

The chain joins TRBV7-9 to TRBJ2-5; maybe TRBD1 (5 bases). The V gene lost 5 bases and the J gene lost 2 bases, with 9 bases spanning the gap. The CDR3 spans 13 residues. Per germline, CDR1 SEHNR and CDR2 FQNEAQ (reference sequence). The CDR3 coding sequence is TGTGCCAGCAGCGTGACAGCTCAAGAGACCCAGTACTTC. As protein: CASSVTAQETQYF.

V usage is TRBV29-1 and J usage is TRBJ1-2; 9 bases align to TRBD1. V shed 1 base, J shed 4 bases, and the junction held 7 bases outside the gene matches. Germline CDR1 and CDR2: SQVTM and ANQGSEA. The CDR3 loop spans 15 amino acids. This CDR3 reads CSVEGGQGWIYGYTF. Written as DNA, the CDR3 is TGCAGCGTTGAAGGGGGACAGGGATGGATCTATGGCTACACCTTC.

This rearrangement joins TRBV6-6 to TRBJ2-7, with 7 bases fitting TRBD1. Germline CDR1 reads MNHNY; CDR2 reads SVGAGI (reference sequence). The CDR3 consists of 15 residues. V lost 5 bases and J lost 1; bases outside the gene matches: 8. The CDR3 DNA reads TGTGCCAGCAGTACGGGACAGCTCTCTTCCTACGAGCAGTACTTC. It yields the protein CASSTGQLSSYEQYF.

The chain links TRBV7-9 to TRBJ1-1; D ambiguous. CDR1 and CDR2 (germline): SEHNR, FQNEAQ (reference sequence). V lost 1 base and J 4 bases, leaving 13 bases between the germline ends. This CDR3 contains 15 residues. The CDR3 DNA is TGTGCCAGCAGCTTAGATTCGTTTAGGGCCACTGAAGCTTTCTTT. It codes for CASSLDSFRATEAFF.